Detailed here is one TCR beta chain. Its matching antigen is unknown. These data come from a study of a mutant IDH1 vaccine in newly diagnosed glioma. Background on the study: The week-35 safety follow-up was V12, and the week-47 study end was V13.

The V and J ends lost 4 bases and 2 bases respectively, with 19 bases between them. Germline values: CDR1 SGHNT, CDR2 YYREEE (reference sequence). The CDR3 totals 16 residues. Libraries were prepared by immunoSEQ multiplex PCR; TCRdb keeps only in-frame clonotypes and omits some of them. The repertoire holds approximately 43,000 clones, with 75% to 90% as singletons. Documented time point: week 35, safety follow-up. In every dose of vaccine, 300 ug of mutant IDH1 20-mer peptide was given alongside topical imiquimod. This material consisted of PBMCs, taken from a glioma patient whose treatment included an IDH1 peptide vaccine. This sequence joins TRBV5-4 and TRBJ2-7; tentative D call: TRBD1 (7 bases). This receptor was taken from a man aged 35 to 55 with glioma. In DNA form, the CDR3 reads TGTGCCAGCAGCCCCCGGGAGACAGGGATACCCTACGAGCAGTACTTC. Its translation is CASSPRETGIPYEQYF.